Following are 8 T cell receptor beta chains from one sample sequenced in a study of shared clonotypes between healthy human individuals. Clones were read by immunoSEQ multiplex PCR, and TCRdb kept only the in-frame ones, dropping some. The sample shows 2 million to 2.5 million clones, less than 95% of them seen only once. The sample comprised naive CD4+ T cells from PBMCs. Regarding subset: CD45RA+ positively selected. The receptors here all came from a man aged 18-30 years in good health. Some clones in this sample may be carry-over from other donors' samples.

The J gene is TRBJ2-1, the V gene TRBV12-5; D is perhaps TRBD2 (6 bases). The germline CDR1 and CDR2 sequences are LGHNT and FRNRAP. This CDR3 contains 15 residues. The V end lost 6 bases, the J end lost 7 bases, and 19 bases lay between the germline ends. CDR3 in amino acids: CASGLGRTPGNEQFF. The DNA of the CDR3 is TGTGCTAGTGGCCTGGGGAGGACCCCAGGGAATGAGCAGTTCTTC.

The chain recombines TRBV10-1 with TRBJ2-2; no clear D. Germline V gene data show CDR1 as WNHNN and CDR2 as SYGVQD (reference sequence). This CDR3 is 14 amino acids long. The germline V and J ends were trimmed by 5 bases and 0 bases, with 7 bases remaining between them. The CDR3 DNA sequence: TGCGCCAGCAGTCCCAGTACGAACACCGGGGAGCTGTTTTTT. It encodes CASSPSTNTGELFF.

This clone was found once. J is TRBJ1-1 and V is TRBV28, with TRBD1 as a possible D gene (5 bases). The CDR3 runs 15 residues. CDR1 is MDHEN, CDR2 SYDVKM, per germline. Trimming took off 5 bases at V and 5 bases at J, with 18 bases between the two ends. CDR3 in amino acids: CASSPTRGLRTEAFF. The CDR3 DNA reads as TGTGCCAGCAGTCCCACCCGGGGCTTAAGAACTGAAGCTTTCTTT.

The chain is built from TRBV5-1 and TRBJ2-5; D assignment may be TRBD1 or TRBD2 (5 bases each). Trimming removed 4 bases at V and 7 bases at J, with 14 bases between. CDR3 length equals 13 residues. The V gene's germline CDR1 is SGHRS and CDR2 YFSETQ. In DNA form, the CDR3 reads TGCGCCAGCAGCCGAGGGGCGCCGGGGACCCAGTACTTC. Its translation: CASSRGAPGTQYF.

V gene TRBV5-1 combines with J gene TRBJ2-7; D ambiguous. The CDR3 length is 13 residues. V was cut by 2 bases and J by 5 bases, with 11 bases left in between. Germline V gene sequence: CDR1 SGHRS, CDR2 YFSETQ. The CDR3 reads CASSLMGVDEQYF. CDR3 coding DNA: TGCGCCAGCAGCTTAATGGGTGTTGACGAGCAGTACTTC. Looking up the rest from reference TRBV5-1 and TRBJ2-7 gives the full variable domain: KAGVTQTPRYLIKTRGQQVTLSCSPISGHRSVSWYQQTPGQGLQFLFEYFSETQRNKGNFPGRFSGRQFSNSRSEMNVSTLELGDSALYLCASSLMGVDEQYFGPGTRLTVT.

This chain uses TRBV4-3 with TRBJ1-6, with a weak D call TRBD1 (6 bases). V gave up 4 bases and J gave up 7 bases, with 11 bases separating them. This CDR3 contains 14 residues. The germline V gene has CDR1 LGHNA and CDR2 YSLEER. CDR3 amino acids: CASSLKTGNSPLHF. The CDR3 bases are TGCGCCAGCAGCCTTAAGACAGGCAATTCACCCCTCCACTTT.

The CDR3 is CASSLQGTYGYTF. In DNA, the CDR3 is TGTGCCAGCAGCTTACAGGGAACCTATGGCTACACCTTC. The chain uses TRBV13 and TRBJ1-2; maybe TRBD1 (5 bases). Trimming took off 2 bases at V and 4 bases at J, with 8 bases between the two ends. The length of the CDR3 is 13 residues. Germline CDR1 reads PRHDT; CDR2 reads FYEKMQ (reference sequence). Complete variable domain (other parts from reference TRBV13 and TRBJ1-2): AAGVIQSPRHLIKEKRETATLKCYPIPRHDTVYWYQQGPGQDPQFLISFYEKMQSDKGSIPDRFSAQQFSDYHSELNMSSLELGDSALYFCASSLQGTYGYTFGSGTRLTVV.

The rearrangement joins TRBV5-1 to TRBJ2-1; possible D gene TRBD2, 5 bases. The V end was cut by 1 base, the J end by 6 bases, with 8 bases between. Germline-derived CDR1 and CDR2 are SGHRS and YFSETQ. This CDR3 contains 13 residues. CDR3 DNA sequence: TGCGCCAGCAGCTTGATCCGGGGCAATGAGCAGTTCTTC. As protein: CASSLIRGNEQFF.